These 3 T cell receptor beta chains originate from one sample sequenced in a study of T cell repertoires in cytomegalovirus infection. Which antigens these TCRs recognize remains unknown. TCRdb fed the reads into MiXCR, producing one record per CDR3 protein. Of 140,000 to 150,000 distinct CDR3 sequences listed, 25% to 35% are singletons. Sequenced material: CD8+ T cells from cultured PBMCs, taken from culture after CMV antigen stimulation. These TCRs come from a human donor in good health (CMV status not recorded). Some clones in this sample may be carry-over from other donors' samples.

This clonotype was picked up a small number of times. The chain employs TRBV20-1 and TRBJ1-1, with a weak D call TRBD1 (5 bases). There are 18 residues in the CDR3. Germline CDR1 reads DFQATT; CDR2 reads SNEGSKA (reference sequence). The V end was cut by 1 base, the J end by 4 bases, with 25 bases between. CDR3 residues: CSARGERQGKREGTEAFF. CDR3 nucleotides: TGCAGTGCTAGAGGGGAGAGGCAGGGTAAGAGGGAGGGCACTGAAGCTTTCTTT.

This clonotype has at least ten counts. The rearrangement links TRBV5-8 to TRBJ1-5; D is possibly TRBD1 (5 bases). CDR1 is SGHTS, CDR2 YDEGEE, per germline. V lost 0 bases, J lost 1 base, and 8 bases lay in between. The CDR3 has 15 amino acids. The CDR3 bases are TGTGCCAGCAGCTTGGTCTCAGGGAGCAATCAGCCCCAGCATTTT. Translating it yields CASSLVSGSNQPQHF.

This chain uses TRBV7-8 with TRBJ1-1, with D tentatively TRBD1 (5 bases). Germline-derived CDR1 and CDR2 are SGHVS and FQNEAQ. This CDR3 comprises 15 residues. V lost 0 bases and J lost 3, with 11 bases in between. CDR3: CASSLAGPGYTEAFF. The CDR3 DNA reads TGTGCCAGCAGCTTAGCGGGACCTGGATACACTGAAGCTTTCTTT.